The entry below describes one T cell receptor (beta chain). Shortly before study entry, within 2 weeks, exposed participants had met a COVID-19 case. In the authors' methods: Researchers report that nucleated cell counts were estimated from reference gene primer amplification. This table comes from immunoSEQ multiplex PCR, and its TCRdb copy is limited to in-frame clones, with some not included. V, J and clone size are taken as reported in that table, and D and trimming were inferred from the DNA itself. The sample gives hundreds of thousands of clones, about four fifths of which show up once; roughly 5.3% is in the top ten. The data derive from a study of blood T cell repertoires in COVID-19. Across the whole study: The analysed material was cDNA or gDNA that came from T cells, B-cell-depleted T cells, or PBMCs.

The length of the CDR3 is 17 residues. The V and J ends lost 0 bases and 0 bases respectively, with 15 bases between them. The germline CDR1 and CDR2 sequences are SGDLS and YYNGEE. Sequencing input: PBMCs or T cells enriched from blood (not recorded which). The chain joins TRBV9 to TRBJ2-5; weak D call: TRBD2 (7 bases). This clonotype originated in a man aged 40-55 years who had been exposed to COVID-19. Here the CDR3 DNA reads TGTGCCAGCAGCGTAGGGGGGGGCATAGAGTACCAAGAGACCCAGTACTTC. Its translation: CASSVGGGIEYQETQYF.